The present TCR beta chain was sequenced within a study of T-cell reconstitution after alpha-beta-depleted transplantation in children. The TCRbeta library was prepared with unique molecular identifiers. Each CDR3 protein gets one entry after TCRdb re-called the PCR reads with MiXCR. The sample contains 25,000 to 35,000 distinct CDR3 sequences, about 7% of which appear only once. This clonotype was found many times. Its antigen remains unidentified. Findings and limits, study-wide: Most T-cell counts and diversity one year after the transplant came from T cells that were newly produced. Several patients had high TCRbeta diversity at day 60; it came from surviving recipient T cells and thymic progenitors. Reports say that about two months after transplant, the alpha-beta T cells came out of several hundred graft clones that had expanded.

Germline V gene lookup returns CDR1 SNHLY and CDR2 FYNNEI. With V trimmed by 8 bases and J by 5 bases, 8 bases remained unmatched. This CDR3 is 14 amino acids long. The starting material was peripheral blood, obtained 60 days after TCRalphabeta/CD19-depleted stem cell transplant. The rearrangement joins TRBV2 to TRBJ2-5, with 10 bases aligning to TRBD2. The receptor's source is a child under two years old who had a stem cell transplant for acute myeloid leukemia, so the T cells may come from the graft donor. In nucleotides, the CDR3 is TGTGCCAGCGGCACCGGGACTAGCGAGGAGACCCAGTACTTC. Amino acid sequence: CASGTGTSEETQYF.